Shown below are 32 T cell receptor beta chains from a single sample sequenced in a study of T cell repertoires in cytomegalovirus infection. MiXCR was run by TCRdb on the reads, yielding one entry per CDR3 protein. There are approximately 120,000 distinct CDR3 sequences in the sample; around 28% occur only once, and about 81% lies in the top ten. These receptors' targets are unknown. Specimen: CD8+ T cells from cultured PBMCs, collected from culture after CMV antigen stimulation. The receptors come from a human donor in good health (CMV status not recorded). Some clones in this sample may be carry-over from other donors' samples.

The genes are TRBV5-8 and TRBJ2-1; possibly TRBD1 for D (6 bases). The germline V gene encodes CDR1 SGHTS and CDR2 YDEGEE. The CDR3 is made up of 14 amino acids. V shed 4 bases and J shed 8 bases, with 16 bases lying between them. The CDR3 reads CASSPGQLIDEQFF. CDR3 in DNA: TGTGCCAGCAGCCCCGGACAGCTGATCGATGAGCAGTTCTTC.

There are a few counts of this clonotype. The J gene is TRBJ2-7, the V gene TRBV28, with no clear D. Germline-derived CDR1 and CDR2 are MDHEN and SYDVKM. The CDR3 sequence is 11 residues long. V lost 6 bases and J 3 bases, leaving 6 bases between the germline ends. The CDR3 DNA follows: TGTGCCAGCAGCCCAAACTACGAGCAGTACTTC. The encoded protein is CASSPNYEQYF.

The chain has TRBV12-3 or TRBV12-4 and TRBJ2-2; 9 bases map to TRBD2. The CDR3 consists of 16 residues. The V segment lost 5 bases and the J segment 6 bases; nucleotides outside the gene matches: 10. The CDR3 coding sequence is TGTGCCAGCAGTCCCAGCGCGGGGGGGCCCGCCGGGGAGCTGTTTTTT. Translation gives CASSPSAGGPAGELFF.

This clonotype was observed a few times. The chain combines TRBV25-1 with TRBJ1-2; the match to TRBD1 covers 9 bases. The V gene end was trimmed by 6 bases and the J gene end by 4 bases; junction bases not matched to a gene: 6. This CDR3 has 14 residues. Germline CDR1 is MGHDK and CDR2 is SYGVNS. The CDR3 nucleotides read TGTGCCAGCAGCGCCGGGACAGGGTTCTATGGCTACACCTTC. Amino acids: CASSAGTGFYGYTF.

This clonotype was seen many times. The rearrangement uses TRBV7-6 and TRBJ2-1; possible D gene TRBD2, 6 bases. Germline values: CDR1 SGHVS, CDR2 FNYEAQ. V was clipped by 5 bases and J by 0 bases, with 11 bases between them. The CDR3 has 15 residues. For the CDR3, the DNA is TGTGCCAGCAGCGCCCGGGACTCCTCCTACAATGAGCAGTTCTTC. This translates into CASSARDSSYNEQFF.

The chain has TRBV2 and TRBJ1-6, with TRBD1 identical over 7 bases. Germline CDR1 reads SNHLY; CDR2 reads FYNNEI. Trimming at V came to 8 bases and at J to 0 bases, leaving 4 bases not matched to a gene. The CDR3 totals 15 residues. DNA of the CDR3: TGTGCCAGCCGACAGGGTAGCTCCTATAATTCACCCCTCCACTTT. Translating gives CASRQGSSYNSPLHF.

The J gene is TRBJ1-1, the V gene TRBV9; D remains unclear. This CDR3 contains 14 residues. V was clipped by 6 bases and J by 5 bases, with 17 bases between them. CDR1 is SGDLS, CDR2 YYNGEE, per germline. CDR3 sequence (DNA): TGTGCCAGCACCCCAACAGCTGGACGAACTGAAGCTTTCTTT. It encodes CASTPTAGRTEAFF.

The V and J genes are TRBV7-4 and TRBJ2-1; D might be TRBD2 (5 bases). There are 15 residues in the CDR3. V was shortened by 5 bases and J by 8 bases, with 19 bases between the two germline ends. CDR1 SGHVT and CDR2 SQSDAQ come from the germline V gene. This CDR3 is CASSPQKGGADEQFF. The CDR3 bases are TGTGCCAGCAGCCCACAGAAAGGCGGAGCGGATGAGCAGTTCTTC.

This chain joins TRBV24-1 and TRBJ2-1; maybe TRBD1 (6 bases). There are 13 residues in the CDR3. V lost 7 bases and J lost 4, with 10 bases in between. Germline assignment: CDR1 KGHDR and CDR2 SFDVKD. The CDR3 DNA reads TGTGCCACCAGGGGGGCAGTTTACAATGAGCAGTTCTTC. It is translated as CATRGAVYNEQFF.

This clonotype was seen only a few times. V usage is TRBV2 and J usage is TRBJ2-2; D possibly uses TRBD1 or TRBD2 (5 bases each). Germline V gene data show CDR1 as SNHLY and CDR2 as FYNNEI. The CDR3 length is 14 residues. Trimming removed 8 bases from V and 5 bases from J, with 15 bases in between. In DNA, the CDR3 is TGTGCCAGCTTGAGGGGCGGAAGAACCGGGGAGCTGTTTTTT. It specifies CASLRGGRTGELFF. Full variable domain (missing parts from reference TRBV2 and TRBJ2-2): EPEVTQTPSHQVTQMGQEVILRCVPISNHLYFYWYRQILGQKVEFLVSFYNNEISEKSEIFDDQFSVERPDGSNFTLKIRSTKLEDSAMYFCASLRGGRTGELFFGEGSRLTVL.

The chain is built from TRBV25-1 and TRBJ2-7, with 7 bases lining up with TRBD1. The CDR3 extends over 16 amino acids. Germline V CDR1 and CDR2: MGHDK, SYGVNS. The junction had 6 bases not matched to a gene; V was cut back by 1 base and J by 0 bases. The CDR3 loop reads CASSEWAGGSSYEQYF. The CDR3 DNA reads TGTGCCAGCAGTGAATGGGCAGGGGGTAGCTCCTACGAGCAGTACTTC.

This chain uses TRBV2 with TRBJ2-7; 9 bases map to TRBD1. CDR1 SNHLY and CDR2 FYNNEI come from the germline V gene. The J segment lost 5 bases and the V segment lost 8 bases, leaving 10 bases of the junction unmatched. The CDR3 is made up of 14 amino acids. CDR3 nucleotides: TGTGCCAGCCTTACTCCGGGACAGGGAAACGAGCAGTACTTC. Its protein is CASLTPGQGNEQYF.

The chain has TRBV6-1 and TRBJ2-5; possibly TRBD1 for D (6 bases). Trimming took off 11 bases at V and 2 bases at J, with 18 bases between the two ends. This CDR3 spans 14 amino acids. Per the germline V gene, CDR1 is MNHNS and CDR2 is SASEGT. The CDR3 is CADPWTDEQETQYF. CDR3 coding DNA: TGTGCCGACCCCTGGACAGATGAACAAGAGACCCAGTACTTC.

This clonotype appeared many times. This rearrangement joins TRBV4-1 to TRBJ1-1; TRBD1 agrees at 7 bases. Germline trimming cut 3 bases from V and 4 bases from J; bases unmatched to any gene: 8. Germline V gene sequence: CDR1 MGHRA, CDR2 YSYEKL. The CDR3 loop spans 15 amino acids. The CDR3 here is CASSQSGGKITEAFF. DNA of the CDR3: TGCGCCAGCAGCCAGTCAGGGGGTAAGATCACTGAAGCTTTCTTT.

This clonotype was counted at least ten times. V usage is TRBV7-9 and J usage is TRBJ2-7; TRBD2 is a possible D gene (7 bases). CDR1 and CDR2 (germline): SEHNR, FQNEAQ (reference sequence). The germline V and J ends were trimmed by 8 bases and 7 bases, with 9 bases remaining between them. This CDR3 has 10 amino acids. CDR3 protein: CASGGAEQYF. CDR3 DNA: TGTGCCAGCGGGGGGGCGGAGCAGTACTTC. Based on the CDR3 plus reference TRBV7-9 and TRBJ2-7, the full variable domain is DTGVSQNPRHKITKRGQNVTFRCDPISEHNRLYWYRQTLGQGPEFLTYFQNEAQLEKSRLLSDRFSAERPKGSFSTLEIQRTEQGDSAMYLCASGGAEQYFGPGTRLTVT.

The CDR3 nucleotides read TGTGCCAGCAGTAATCCCGGTAGCTCCTACGAGCAGTACTTC. It codes for CASSNPGSSYEQYF. The V gene is TRBV28, the J gene TRBJ2-7; the D is unclear. The CDR3 has 14 residues. The V end lost 5 bases, the J end lost 0 bases, and 11 bases lay between the germline ends. The germline V gene has CDR1 MDHEN and CDR2 SYDVKM.

The chain employs TRBV7-2 and TRBJ2-7; possibly TRBD1 or TRBD2 for D (5 bases each). Deletions cut 1 base from V and 7 bases from J, with 11 bases between. CDR3 length: 13 amino acids. Germline lookup yields CDR1 SGHTA and CDR2 FQGNSA. The CDR3 reads CASSLDGAEEQYF. The CDR3 nucleotides read TGTGCCAGCAGCTTAGACGGGGCGGAAGAGCAGTACTTC.

Ten or more counts support this clonotype. The chain uses TRBV7-2 and TRBJ2-3; 10 positions agree with TRBD2. Germline V lookup: CDR1 SGHTA, CDR2 FQGNSA. The CDR3 is made up of 16 amino acids. J gave up 5 bases and V 1 base, and 6 bases lay outside the gene matches. The CDR3, as DNA: TGTGCCAGCAGCTTAGTGCCTAGCGGGGGTCTAGATACGCAGTATTTT. Translated: CASSLVPSGGLDTQYF.

In this sample, this clonotype turned up many times. The chain combines TRBV12-3 or TRBV12-4 with TRBJ2-3; D not certain. This CDR3 is 14 amino acids long. Trimming cost V 2 bases and J 0 bases, with 6 bases left between them. Here the CDR3 reads CASSLTRSTDTQYF. CDR3 nucleotides: TGTGCCAGCAGTTTAACCCGAAGCACAGATACGCAGTATTTT.

In its sample, this clonotype was seen a few times. This chain uses TRBV7-8 with TRBJ1-2; TRBD1 matches 9 bases. CDR3 size: 15 residues. CDR1 is SGHVS and CDR2 is FQNEAQ in the germline V gene. V shed 5 bases and J 3 bases; nucleotides not matched to a gene: 7. The CDR3 DNA reads as TGTGCCAGCAGCCCGGGACAGGGCCCGTACTATGGCTACACCTTC. Its translation is CASSPGQGPYYGYTF.

This chain uses TRBV19 with TRBJ2-1, with TRBD2 matching 7 bases. This CDR3 region has 17 residues. V gave up 3 bases and J gave up 7 bases; unmatched junction bases: 15. Germline V gene sequence: CDR1 LNHDA, CDR2 SQIVND (reference sequence). CDR3 loop: CASSIPTWEGRKNEQFF. Here the CDR3 DNA reads TGTGCCAGTAGTATTCCAACTTGGGAGGGGCGAAAGAATGAGCAGTTCTTC.

This clonotype was counted a few times. J is TRBJ2-1 and V is TRBV12-3 or TRBV12-4, with 10 bases fitting TRBD2. V trimming: 6 bases; J trimming: 4 bases; junction bases outside the gene matches: 6. The CDR3 covers 15 residues. This CDR3 is CASSRGLADYNEQFF. The CDR3 DNA follows: TGTGCCAGCAGCCGCGGACTAGCGGATTACAATGAGCAGTTCTTC.

Ten or more counts support this clonotype. V is TRBV28 and J is TRBJ1-4, with 12 bases that match TRBD1. Germline CDR1 MDHEN, CDR2 SYDVKM. The CDR3 is 18 residues long. V shed 5 bases, J shed 5 bases, and the junction held 12 bases outside the gene matches. The CDR3 nucleotides read TGTGCCAGCAGTCCCATACGGGACAGGGGGCCGGGGAATGAAAAACTGTTTTTT. The encoded protein is CASSPIRDRGPGNEKLFF.

Many counts were recorded for this clonotype. The J gene is TRBJ2-7, the V gene TRBV6-1; tentative D call: TRBD2 (5 bases). Trimming removed 1 base at V and 6 bases at J, with 10 bases between. CDR1 is MNHNS, CDR2 SASEGT, per germline. CDR3 length equals 13 residues. The CDR3 region is CASSEVLAGEQYF. The CDR3 region has the DNA TGTGCCAGCAGTGAAGTGTTGGCGGGCGAGCAGTACTTC.

This clonotype was seen a few times. This chain uses TRBV12-3 or TRBV12-4 with TRBJ1-1, with a possible D match to TRBD1 (6 bases). The V gene lost 5 bases and the J gene lost 4 bases, with 14 bases spanning the gap. The CDR3 runs to 14 residues. As DNA, the CDR3 is TGTGCCAGCAGTGCCCTGGAGGGGGTCACTGAAGCTTTCTTT. This encodes CASSALEGVTEAFF.

On this clonotype: One end of the junction does not line up with germline, which may come from a read error. This rearrangement joins TRBV20-1 to TRBJ2-1; TRBD2 matches 8 bases. CDR1 is DFQATT and CDR2 is SNEGSKA in the germline V gene (reference sequence). CDR3 length equals 15 residues. CDR3 amino acids: CSALSGESSYNKQFF. CDR3 DNA sequence: TGCAGTGCACTTAGCGGGGAGAGCTCCTACAATAAGCAGTTCTTC.

This clonotype was counted a few times. This sequence joins TRBV12-3 or TRBV12-4 and TRBJ2-1, with TRBD2 matching over 9 bases. The CDR3 extends over 15 amino acids. With V trimmed by 5 bases and J by 6 bases, 8 bases remained unmatched. The CDR3 reads CASSPMSGGPNEQFF. The CDR3 DNA reads TGTGCCAGCAGTCCCATGAGCGGGGGGCCCAATGAGCAGTTCTTC.

The chain recombines TRBV4-2 with TRBJ1-5; D is uncertain. Trimming left V 0 bases short and J 0 bases short, with 6 bases between. The CDR3 is 15 residues long. In germline, CDR1 is LGHNA, CDR2 YNFKEQ. CDR3 coding DNA: TGTGCCAGCAGCCAAGAGAAGGGTAGCAATCAGCCCCAGCATTTT. As protein: CASSQEKGSNQPQHF.

This clonotype was seen more than once but under ten times. This sequence joins TRBV5-6 and TRBJ1-6, with 7 bases lining up with TRBD1. In germline, CDR1 is SGHDT, CDR2 YYEEEE. Unmatched junction bases numbered 0, after V lost 0 bases and J lost 6 bases. The length of the CDR3 is 14 residues. The CDR3 sequence is CASSLGQGNSPLHF. The DNA for the CDR3 is TGTGCCAGCAGCTTGGGACAGGGTAATTCACCCCTCCACTTT. Full variable domain (rest looked up from reference TRBV5-6 and TRBJ1-6): DAGVTQSPTHLIKTRGQQVTLRCSPKSGHDTVSWYQQALGQGPQFIFQYYEEEERQRGNFPDRFSGHQFPNYSSELNVNALLLGDSALYLCASSLGQGNSPLHFGNGTRLTVT.

This clonotype was seen a handful of times. The V and J genes are TRBV6-1 and TRBJ2-1; 13 nucleotides line up with TRBD2. Germline V gene lookup returns CDR1 MNHNS and CDR2 SASEGT. Trimming removed 5 bases from V and 7 bases from J; junction bases left unmatched: 5. This CDR3 contains 15 residues. The CDR3 coding sequence is TGTGCCAGCAGTCCCAGGACTAGCGGGGGAAATGAGCAGTTCTTC. This sequence encodes CASSPRTSGGNEQFF.

The table lists this clonotype with many counts. The chain recombines TRBV7-6 with TRBJ2-5; TRBD1 agrees at 7 bases. CDR1 and CDR2 from the germline V gene are SGHVS and FNYEAQ. The J segment lost 4 bases and the V segment lost 0 bases, leaving 5 bases of the junction unmatched. The CDR3 has 15 residues. The CDR3: CASSLATGSGETQYF. CDR3 coding DNA: TGTGCCAGCAGCTTAGCGACAGGGAGTGGAGAGACCCAGTACTTC.

V gene TRBV11-2 combines with J gene TRBJ2-3; 11 nucleotides agree with TRBD2. Germline values: CDR1 SGHAT, CDR2 FQNNGV. This CDR3 is built from 19 residues. V was pared by 5 bases and J by 0 bases, with 13 bases of the junction left unmatched. In DNA form, the CDR3 reads TGTGCCAGCAGCGGGGGACTAGCGGACCCCCGTCCCAGCACAGATACGCAGTATTTT. This encodes CASSGGLADPRPSTDTQYF. Filled out from reference TRBV11-2 and TRBJ2-3, the complete variable domain reads EAGVAQSPRYKIIEKRQSVAFWCNPISGHATLYWYQQILGQGPKLLIQFQNNGVVDDSQLPKDRFSAERLKGVDSTLKIQPAKLEDSAVYLCASSGGLADPRPSTDTQYFGPGTRLTVL.